Below, 6 T cell receptor beta chains from the same sample are listed, as sequenced in a study of shared T cell receptors in the human thymus. Profiling relied on immunoSEQ multiplex PCR, and the TCRdb table lists in-frame clones only, not all of them. Of a few hundred thousand clones in the sample, just under 95% were seen once. Sequenced sample: thymocytes. These receptor sequences come from a human donor.

This chain uses TRBV2 with TRBJ2-2, with 9 bases lining up with TRBD2. Per germline, CDR1 SNHLY and CDR2 FYNNEI. The V gene end was trimmed by 6 bases and the J gene end by 0 bases; junction bases not matched to a gene: 11. The CDR3 totals 18 residues. CDR3 bases: TGTGCCAGCAGAGAGATGACTAGCGGAGTCGCGAACACCGGGGAGCTGTTTTTT. Residues: CASREMTSGVANTGELFF. Full variable domain (remainder filled in from reference TRBV2 and TRBJ2-2): EPEVTQTPSHQVTQMGQEVILRCVPISNHLYFYWYRQILGQKVEFLVSFYNNEISEKSEIFDDQFSVERPDGSNFTLKIRSTKLEDSAMYFCASREMTSGVANTGELFFGEGSRLTVL.

The chain couples TRBV4-3 to TRBJ1-6, with 8 bases fitting TRBD1. Germline V gene sequence: CDR1 LGHNA, CDR2 YSLEER. The length of the CDR3 is 16 residues. V lost 1 base and J lost 8; bases outside the gene matches: 7. The CDR3 region is CASSQGPGGWDSPLHF. CDR3 bases: TGCGCCAGCAGCCAAGGCCCAGGGGGCTGGGATTCACCCCTCCACTTT.

The CDR3 DNA reads TGTGCCAGCAGCCCGAGCGGTCGGGCCACAGATACGCAGTATTTT. It translates to CASSPSGRATDTQYF. The chain joins TRBV7-8 to TRBJ2-3; D might be TRBD2 (5 bases). The germline gives CDR1 SGHVS, CDR2 FQNEAQ. CDR3 length: 15 amino acids. V was cut by 5 bases and J by 2 bases, with 14 bases left in between.

Here the CDR3 DNA reads TGTGCCAGCAGTCCCGGGACTAGCGGGCCCTACGAGCAGTACTTC. Amino acids: CASSPGTSGPYEQYF. V and J are TRBV27 and TRBJ2-7; 12 nucleotides agree with TRBD2. The trim removed 5 bases at V and 2 bases at J, leaving 4 bases unmatched. This CDR3 spans 15 amino acids. Per the germline V gene, CDR1 is MNHEY and CDR2 is SMNVEV (reference sequence).

The DNA for the CDR3 is TGTGCCATCAGTCTCCGGGGGAGGTCCCCTGAAGCTTTCTTT. Residues: CAISLRGRSPEAFF. The chain couples TRBV10-3 to TRBJ1-1, with D possibly being TRBD1 (5 bases). The V end lost 5 bases, the J end lost 6 bases, and 16 bases lay between the germline ends. This CDR3 has 14 residues. CDR1 is ENHRY, CDR2 SYGVKD, per germline.

This sequence joins TRBV9 and TRBJ1-2; D is perhaps TRBD1 (5 bases). The germline V gene encodes CDR1 SGDLS and CDR2 YYNGEE. The V end was cut by 3 bases, the J end by 4 bases, with 10 bases between. There are 13 residues in the CDR3. CDR3 sequence reads: CASSAGQSYGYTF. The CDR3 region has the DNA TGTGCCAGCAGCGCAGGACAAAGCTATGGCTACACCTTC.